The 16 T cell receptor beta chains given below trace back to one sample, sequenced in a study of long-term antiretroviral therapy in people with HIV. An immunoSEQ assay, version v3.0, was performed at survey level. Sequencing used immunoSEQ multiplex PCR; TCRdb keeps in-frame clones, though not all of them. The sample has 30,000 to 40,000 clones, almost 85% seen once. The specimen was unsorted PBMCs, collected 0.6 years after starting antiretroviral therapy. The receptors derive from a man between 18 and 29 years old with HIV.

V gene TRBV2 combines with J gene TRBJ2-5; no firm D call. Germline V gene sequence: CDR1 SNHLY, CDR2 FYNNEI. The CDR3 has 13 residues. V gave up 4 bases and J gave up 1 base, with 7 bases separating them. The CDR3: CASSAQIQETQYF. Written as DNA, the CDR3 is TGTGCCAGCAGTGCTCAAATCCAAGAGACCCAGTACTTC. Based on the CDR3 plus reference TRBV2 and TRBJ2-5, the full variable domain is EPEVTQTPSHQVTQMGQEVILRCVPISNHLYFYWYRQILGQKVEFLVSFYNNEISEKSEIFDDQFSVERPDGSNFTLKIRSTKLEDSAMYFCASSAQIQETQYFGPGTRLLVL.

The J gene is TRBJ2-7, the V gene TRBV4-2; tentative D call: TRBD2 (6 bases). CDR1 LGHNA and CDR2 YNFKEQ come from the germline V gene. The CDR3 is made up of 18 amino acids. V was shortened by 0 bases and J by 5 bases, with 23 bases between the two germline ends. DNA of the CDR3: TGTGCCAGCAGCCAAGAGACCCGGCGCTCCGGGGGAATCCACGAGCAGTACTTC. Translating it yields CASSQETRRSGGIHEQYF.

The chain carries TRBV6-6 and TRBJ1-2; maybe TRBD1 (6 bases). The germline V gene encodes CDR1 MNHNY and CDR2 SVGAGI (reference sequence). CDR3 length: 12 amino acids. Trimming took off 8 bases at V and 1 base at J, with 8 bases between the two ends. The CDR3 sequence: CASSGVNYGYTF. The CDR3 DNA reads TGTGCCAGCTCAGGGGTTAACTATGGCTACACCTTC.

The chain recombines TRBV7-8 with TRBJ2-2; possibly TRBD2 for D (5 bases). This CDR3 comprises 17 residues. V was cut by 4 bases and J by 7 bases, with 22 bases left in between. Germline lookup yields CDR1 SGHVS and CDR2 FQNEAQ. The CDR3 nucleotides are TGTGCCAGCAGCTCCGAGGAGGTGTGGAGGACGGGCGGGGAGCTGTTTTTT. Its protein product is CASSSEEVWRTGGELFF.

Here the CDR3 reads CASRGRPGYTF. As DNA, the CDR3 is TGTGCCAGTCGCGGGCGTCCGGGCTACACCTTC. The chain links TRBV19 to TRBJ1-2, with D unclear. In germline, CDR1 is LNHDA, CDR2 SQIVND (reference sequence). V lost 8 bases, J lost 8 bases, and 12 bases lay in between. The CDR3 runs to 11 residues.

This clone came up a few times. The CDR3 nucleotides read TGTGCCAGCAGTTCCCGGACTACCGGGGAGCTGTTTTTT. Its protein is CASSSRTTGELFF. The chain employs TRBV28 and TRBJ2-2, with D tentatively TRBD2 (5 bases). CDR3 length: 13 residues. Looked up from germline, CDR1 is MDHEN and CDR2 is SYDVKM. V was pared by 4 bases and J by 5 bases, with 8 bases between.

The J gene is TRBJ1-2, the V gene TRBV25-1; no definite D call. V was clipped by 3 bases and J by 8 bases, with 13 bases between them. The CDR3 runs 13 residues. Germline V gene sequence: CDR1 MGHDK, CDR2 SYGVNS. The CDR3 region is CASSDLHRGGYTF. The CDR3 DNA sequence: TGTGCCAGCAGTGATCTTCATCGGGGAGGCTACACCTTC.

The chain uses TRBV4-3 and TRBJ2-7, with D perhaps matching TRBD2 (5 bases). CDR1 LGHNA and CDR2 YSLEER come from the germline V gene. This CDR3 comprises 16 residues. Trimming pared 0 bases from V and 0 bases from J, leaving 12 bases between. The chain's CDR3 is CASSQDAREDSYEQYF. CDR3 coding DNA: TGCGCCAGCAGCCAAGATGCGAGGGAAGACTCCTACGAGCAGTACTTC.

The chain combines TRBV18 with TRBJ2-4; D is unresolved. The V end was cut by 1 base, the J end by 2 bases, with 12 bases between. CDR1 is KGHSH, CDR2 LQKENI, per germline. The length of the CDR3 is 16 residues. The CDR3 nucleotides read TGTGCCAGCTCACCACGGCTAGGACCTCCCAAAAACATTCAGTACTTC. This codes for CASSPRLGPPKNIQYF.

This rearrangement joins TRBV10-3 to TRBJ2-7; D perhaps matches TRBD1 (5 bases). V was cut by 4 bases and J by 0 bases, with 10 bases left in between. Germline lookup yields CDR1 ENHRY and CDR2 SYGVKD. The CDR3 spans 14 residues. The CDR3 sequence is CAISVDSSSYEQYF. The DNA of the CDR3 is TGTGCCATCAGTGTCGACAGCAGCTCCTACGAGCAGTACTTC.

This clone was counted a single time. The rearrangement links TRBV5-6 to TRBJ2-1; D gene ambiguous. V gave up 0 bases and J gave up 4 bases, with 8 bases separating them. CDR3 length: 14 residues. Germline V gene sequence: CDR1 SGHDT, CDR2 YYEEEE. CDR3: CASSLARMYNEQFF. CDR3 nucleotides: TGTGCCAGCAGCTTGGCTCGGATGTACAATGAGCAGTTCTTC.

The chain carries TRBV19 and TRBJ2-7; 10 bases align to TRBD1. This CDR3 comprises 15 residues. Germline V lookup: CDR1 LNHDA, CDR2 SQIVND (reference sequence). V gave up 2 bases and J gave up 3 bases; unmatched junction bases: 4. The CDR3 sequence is CASSIFGTGDYEQYF. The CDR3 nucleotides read TGTGCCAGTAGTATATTTGGGACAGGGGACTACGAGCAGTACTTC.

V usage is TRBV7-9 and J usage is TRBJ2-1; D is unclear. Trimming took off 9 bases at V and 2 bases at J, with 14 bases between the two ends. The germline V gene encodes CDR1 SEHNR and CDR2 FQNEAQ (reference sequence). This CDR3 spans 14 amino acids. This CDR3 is CASGSKNTYNEQFF. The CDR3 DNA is TGTGCCAGTGGATCTAAAAACACCTACAATGAGCAGTTCTTC. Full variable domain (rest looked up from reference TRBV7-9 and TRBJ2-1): DTGVSQNPRHKITKRGQNVTFRCDPISEHNRLYWYRQTLGQGPEFLTYFQNEAQLEKSRLLSDRFSAERPKGSFSTLEIQRTEQGDSAMYLCASGSKNTYNEQFFGPGTRLTVL.

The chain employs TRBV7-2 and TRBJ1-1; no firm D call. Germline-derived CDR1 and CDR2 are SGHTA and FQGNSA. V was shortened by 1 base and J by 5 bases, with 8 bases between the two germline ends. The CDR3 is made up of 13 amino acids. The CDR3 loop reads CASSLDGRTEAFF. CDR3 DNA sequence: TGTGCCAGCAGCTTAGATGGTCGGACTGAAGCTTTCTTT.

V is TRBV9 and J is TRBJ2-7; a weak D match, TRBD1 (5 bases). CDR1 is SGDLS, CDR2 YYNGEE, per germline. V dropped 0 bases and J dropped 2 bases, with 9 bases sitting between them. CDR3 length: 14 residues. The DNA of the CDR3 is TGTGCCAGCAGCGTAGCGCAGGGCCCCTACGAGCAGTACTTC. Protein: CASSVAQGPYEQYF.

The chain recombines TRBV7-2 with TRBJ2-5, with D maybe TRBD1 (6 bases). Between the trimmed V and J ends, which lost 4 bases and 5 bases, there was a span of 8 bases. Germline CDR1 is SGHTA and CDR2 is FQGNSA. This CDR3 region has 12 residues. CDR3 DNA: TGTGCCAGCAGCTCGCAGGGGGAGACCCAGTACTTC. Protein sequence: CASSSQGETQYF.